This T cell receptor beta chain comes out of a study of T cells after yellow fever vaccination (dated by TCRdb to the late 2010s). General notes on the study: The SMART-Seq v4 Ultra Low Input RNA kit was used to prepare libraries from fractions with low cell numbers. Two healthy male donors made up the cohort, one aged 18 to 30 years and the other aged 30 to 40 years. Blood samples were taken at several timepoints before and after primary and secondary immunization, and bulk PBMC replicates and cell subsets were isolated. Bulk TCR alpha and beta repertoires were sequenced longitudinally to track T-cell clones before and after primary and booster YFV17D yellow fever vaccination. The full study reports these points: Compared with the primary T-cell response, the secondary T-cell response was faster but weaker, reaching its peak on day 5 rather than on day 15. After the booster, most of the clones that had expanded following primary vaccination were detected again (96% of CD4 and around 90% of CD8), which suggests that memory was broadly maintained. A small share of clonotypes occurred in both CD4 and CD8 compartments, likely arising from convergent recombination. Only a couple of donors were included in the study, so the extent to which the findings can be generalized is limited. Computational filtering was needed because FACS-sorted repertoires could contain abundant contaminating clonotypes from the bulk population.

Its CDR3 holds 14 amino acids, cysteine through valine. Only the CDR3 region is kept as DNA, spanning 42 bases read in frame from base 1. TCR cDNA was synthesized by 5'RACE template switching, which introduced a universal primer site and unique molecular identifiers. cDNA synthesis was primed from both the TCR alpha and TCR beta constant segments. Two PCR steps were used to amplify libraries, with sample barcodes and sequencing adapters being added in the second step. Libraries were sequenced on Illumina HiSeq 2500 (2x100 bp) or NovaSeq (2x150 bp). The authors' analysis ran thus. Demultiplexing of reads and collapsing into UMI consensus sequences were performed with MIGEC, and V(D)J alignment was carried out with MiXCR. Using edgeR on replicate PBMC samples, clonotypes were called vaccine-responding if FDR was below 0.01 and the log2 fold change was above 5 up to day 15. Each bulk clonotype received a CD4 or CD8 identity based on whether the sequenced CD4 or CD8 repertoire contained that clonotype at higher abundance. TCRdb applied fastp at Q25 and MiXCR to the public reads, then kept only in-frame beta chains. For every CDR3 protein sequence, its rows merge into one entry that carries the most common genes and DNA. The V and J calls shown here were made by TCRdb, not taken from the authors' results. This sample is represented by fewer than 450,000 distinct CDR3 sequences; under 14% of them were singletons. The top ten constitute around 20% of the sample.

As concerns this clonotype: Its antigen remains unidentified. No much larger clone exists at a distance of one base, and base qualities are not known.

The label giving this sample's treatment or condition can be read as: live attenuated yellow fever vaccine strain. At each blood-draw timepoint, two biological replicates of bulk PBMCs were obtained. A standard Ficoll-Paque protocol was used to isolate PBMCs from peripheral blood. TriZol was used to extract RNA from bulk PBMCs, CD4 and CD8 fractions, and dextramer-positive and dextramer-negative fractions. The source material was PBMCs, sampled on the day of the first yellow fever vaccination. This sequence uses TRBV21-1 and TRBJ2-7; the D segment call TRBD1 is taken from the table without a DNA check. TRBV21-1 is deemed a pseudogene. The clonotype originates from a man aged 18 to 29 who received the YFV17D yellow fever vaccine. This receptor carries the CDR3 CASSCQGVGAEQYV. The DNA sequence is given as TGTGCCAGCAGCTGCCAGGGGGTGGGGGCCGAGCAGTACGTC.